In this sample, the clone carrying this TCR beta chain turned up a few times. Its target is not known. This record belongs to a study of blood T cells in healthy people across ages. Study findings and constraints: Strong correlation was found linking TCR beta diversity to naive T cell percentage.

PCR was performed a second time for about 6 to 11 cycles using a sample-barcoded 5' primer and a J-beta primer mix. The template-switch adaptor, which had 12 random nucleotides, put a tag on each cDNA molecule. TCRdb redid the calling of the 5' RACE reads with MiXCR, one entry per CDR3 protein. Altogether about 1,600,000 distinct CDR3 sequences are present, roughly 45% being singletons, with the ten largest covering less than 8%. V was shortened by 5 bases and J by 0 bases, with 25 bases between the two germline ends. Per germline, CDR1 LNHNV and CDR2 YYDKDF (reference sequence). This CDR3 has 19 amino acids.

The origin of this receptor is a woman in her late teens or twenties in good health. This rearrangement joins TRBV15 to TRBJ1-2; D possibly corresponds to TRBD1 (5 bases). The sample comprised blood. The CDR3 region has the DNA TGTGCCACCAGCTCCTATAAACCGGGACCCCGGACCCCTAACTATGGCTACACCTTC. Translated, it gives CATSSYKPGPRTPNYGYTF.